These T cell receptor beta chains were read from a single sample in a study of blood T cell repertoires in COVID-19. Generated by immunoSEQ multiplex PCR, the TCRdb table keeps only in-frame clones and is missing some. The table shows 200,000 to 250,000 clones, with around 83% occurring only once. The sample consisted of peripheral blood. The receptors here all came from a man between 50 and 59 years old with active or convalescent COVID-19. The CDR3 runs from the conserved cysteine through the conserved F or W. D genes are given only for firm matches. Clone size is not always given. Where it is, it says once, few, many or a class for expanded clones.

>TRBJ1-2|-|TRBV15|few
TGTGCCACCAGCAGAGATTTTCAGTATGGCTACACCTTC
CATSRDFQYGYTF
>TRBJ1-6|-|TRBV11-2|-
TGTGCCAGCAGCTTAGGCCTCGACAGCTATAATTCACCCCTCCACTTT
CASSLGLDSYNSPLHF
>TRBJ1-2|-|TRBV21-1|-
TGTGCCAGCACCCCAGGGGACAGTGTAGAGCGCTATGGCTACACCTTC
CASTPGDSVERYGYTF
>TRBJ1-6|TRBD1|TRBV5-1|once
TGCGCCAGCAGCTTGGGGGACAGCGATAATTCACCCCTCCACTTT
CASSLGDSDNSPLHF
>TRBJ1-3|-|TRBV2|-
TGTGCCAGCAGGTCCCTCAGGGACTCTGGAAACACCATATATTTT
CASRSLRDSGNTIYF
>TRBJ1-2|-|TRBV27|-
TGTGCCTTCGAGGGGGGGGGCCGCGCGCCCGAGGGCTACACCTTC
CAFEGGGRAPEGYTF
>TRBJ1-5|-|TRBV7-2|-
TGTGCCAGCAGCCAAGGGTGGGGGGGTCAGCCCCAGCATTTT
CASSQGWGGQPQHF
>TRBJ1-4|-|TRBV14|-
TGTGCCAGCAGCCCCCGCCAGGGAAAGAATGAAAAACTGTTTTTT
CASSPRQGKNEKLFF
>TRBJ1-1|-|TRBV11-3|-
TGTGCCAGCAGCTTAGCAGGGGCGAACACTGAAGCTTTCTTT
CASSLAGANTEAFF
>TRBJ1-1|-|TRBV2|-
TGTGCCAGCGACTGGAACACTGAAGCTTTCTTT
CASDWNTEAFF
>TRBJ2-1|-|TRBV2|-
TGTGCCAGCTTAGGAGGGGAACGGTGGAATGAGCAGTTCTTC
CASLGGERWNEQFF
>TRBJ1-2|TRBD1|TRBV9|-
TGTGCCAGCAGCGCCGGACAGGGTGGCTATGGCTACACCTTC
CASSAGQGGYGYTF
>TRBJ1-6|-|TRBV6-1|-
TGTGCCAGCAGTGCCCCTTTCTGGACAAGCCCTCGTGTGAATTCACCCCTCCACTTT
CASSAPFWTSPRVNSPLHF
>TRBJ1-2|-|TRBV25-1|-
TGTGCCAGCAGTGAATCAGGCAGAAACTATGGCTACACCTTC
CASSESGRNYGYTF
>TRBJ1-1|-|TRBV4-3|-
TGCGCCAGCAGCCAAGCGGGGGGACGAGTTGAAGCTTTCTTT
CASSQAGGRVEAFF
>TRBJ2-1|TRBD1|TRBV11-2|-
TGTGCCAGCAACCCGGGACAGGGATCCTACAATGAGCAGTTCTTC
CASNPGQGSYNEQFF
>TRBJ1-2|TRBD1|TRBV29-1|-
TGCAGCGCCGGACAGGGACAAAACTATGGCTACACCTTC
CSAGQGQNYGYTF
>TRBJ2-5|TRBD1|TRBV5-1|once
TGCGCCAGCAGCCTAAGACAGGGGGCTAGTGAGACCCAGTACTTC
CASSLRQGASETQYF
>TRBJ2-3|-|TRBV29-1|-
TGCAGCGTTGTGTGGGGGCGGTTGGGCACAGATACGCAGTATTTT
CSVVWGRLGTDTQYF
>TRBJ1-4|TRBD1|TRBV19|-
TGTGCCAGTAGTATCAACAGGGGGCGAAATGAAAAACTGTTTTTT
CASSINRGRNEKLFF
>TRBJ2-5|TRBD2|TRBV5-1|-
TGCGCCAGCAGCGAGACTAGCGGGGGTGAGACCCAGTACTTC
CASSETSGGETQYF
>TRBJ2-3|-|TRBV9|-
TGTGCCAGCAGCCCGACTAGGACAAGCACAGATACGCAGTATTTT
CASSPTRTSTDTQYF
>TRBJ1-1|TRBD1|TRBV27|-
TGTGCCAGCAGTGTCTCGGGACAGGGGAACACTGAAGCTTTCTTT
CASSVSGQGNTEAFF
>TRBJ2-1|TRBD1|TRBV6-5|-
TGTGCCAGCAGTTCCCCGGGCCTAACAGGGGATGCTGAGCAGTTCTTC
CASSSPGLTGDAEQFF
>TRBJ2-7|TRBD2|TRBV28|-
TGTGCCAGCAGAACCACCCCGGGACTAGCAGGCTACGAGCAGTACTTC
CASRTTPGLAGYEQYF
>TRBJ2-3|-|TRBV9|-
TGTGCCAGCAGCATCGGGACTCTTAGAGATACGCAGTATTTT
CASSIGTLRDTQYF
>TRBJ1-4|-|TRBV30|-
TGTGCCTGGAGCCAAAGGGGGGGACCGAATGAAAAACTGTTTTTT
CAWSQRGGPNEKLFF
>TRBJ1-2|TRBD1|TRBV18|-
TGTGCCAGCTCACCATATTCGACAGGGAAATACACCTTC
CASSPYSTGKYTF
>TRBJ1-3|-|TRBV4-3|-
TGCGCCAGCAGCCCCCTGGGGCAGGGGTCGGCTGGAAACACCATATATTTT
CASSPLGQGSAGNTIYF
>TRBJ2-1|-|TRBV24-1|-
TGTGCCACCAGTGATGACAGCTACAATGAGCAGTTCTTC
CATSDDSYNEQFF
>TRBJ1-2|TRBD1|TRBV6-5|-
TGTGCCAGCAGGGAGACCGGGACAGCCCTCTATGGCTACACCTTC
CASRETGTALYGYTF
>TRBJ2-5|-|TRBV29-1|-
TGCAGCGTTGAAAGGGGTGGGGAGACCCAGTACTTC
CSVERGGETQYF
>TRBJ1-6|TRBD1|TRBV19|once
TGTGCCAGTGGGGGACAGGGCTCACCCCTCCACTTT
CASGGQGSPLHF
>TRBJ2-7|TRBD2|TRBV7-9|-
TGTGCCAGCAGCTTACCGGGACTAGGACGCTACGAGCAGTACTTC
CASSLPGLGRYEQYF
>TRBJ1-1|-|TRBV6-2/TRBV6-3|-
TGTGCCAGCAGCGAACAGGGATGGGGAACTGAAGCTTTCTTT
CASSEQGWGTEAFF
>TRBJ2-3|TRBD2|TRBV4-2|few
TGTGCCAGCAGCCAACGAGCGGGGGGGCCCGATACGCAGTATTTT
CASSQRAGGPDTQYF
>TRBJ1-2|TRBD1|TRBV6-6|-
TGTGCCAGCAGCCACACCGGGACAGCTAACTATGGCTACACCTTC
CASSHTGTANYGYTF
>TRBJ2-2|-|TRBV6-1|-
TGTGCCAGCAGTGATCCGACTACGAACACCGGGGAGCTGTTTTTT
CASSDPTTNTGELFF
>TRBJ1-2|-|TRBV6-5|-
TGTGCCAGCAGTACTCGTGGGGCCGGCTACACCTTC
CASSTRGAGYTF
>TRBJ1-1|-|TRBV27|once
TGTGCCACGGTGAGTTTTGGGAACACTGAAGCTTTCTTT
CATVSFGNTEAFF
>TRBJ1-2|-|TRBV5-4|-
TGTGCCAGCAGCTTGGCGACTTCTAACTATGGCTACACCTTC
CASSLATSNYGYTF
>TRBJ1-2|TRBD1|TRBV13|-
TGTGCCAGCAGCTTAGGAGACAGGGAGGATGGCTACACCTTC
CASSLGDREDGYTF
>TRBJ1-2|-|TRBV12-3/TRBV12-4|-
TGTGCCAGCAGGTTACAGGGCTCTGGCTACACCTTC
CASRLQGSGYTF
>TRBJ1-5|-|TRBV10-3|-
TGTGCCATCAGTGACGGGGTACTGGCGCCCCAGCATTTT
CAISDGVLAPQHF
>TRBJ2-5|TRBD1|TRBV28|-
TGTGCCAGCAGGGGGACAGACCAAGAGACCCAGTACTTC
CASRGTDQETQYF
>TRBJ1-1|TRBD1|TRBV7-2|-
TGTGCCAGCAGCTTAGAAGCGACAGGGCCTGAAGCTTTCTTT
CASSLEATGPEAFF
>TRBJ2-4|-|TRBV28|-
TGTGCCAGCAGTTTTCAAAAAAACATTCAGTACTTC
CASSFQKNIQYF
>TRBJ1-5|TRBD1|TRBV28|-
TGTGCCAGCAGTTGGCGGGACAGAGGACTCTGGGAGCCCCAGCATTTT
CASSWRDRGLWEPQHF
>TRBJ1-4|TRBD1|TRBV25-1|-
TGTGCCAGCAGTGTACAGGGGACGGGTGAAAAACTGTTTTTT
CASSVQGTGEKLFF
>TRBJ2-3|-|TRBV6-5|-
TGTGCCAGCAGTTATATGTTCACTAGCACAGATACGCAGTATTTT
CASSYMFTSTDTQYF
>TRBJ2-1|TRBD2|TRBV5-4|few
TGTGCCAGCAGCGGAAGCGGGAGCGGTTTGGAGCAGTTCTTC
CASSGSGSGLEQFF
>TRBJ2-7|TRBD1|TRBV13|few
TGTGCCAGCAGCTTGGGGACAGGGAAAGGGCAGTACTTC
CASSLGTGKGQYF
>TRBJ1-2|-|TRBV5-1|-
TGCGCCAGCAGTGGGGGCGCGGGTGGCTACACCTTC
CASSGGAGGYTF
>TRBJ1-5|TRBD1|TRBV19|-
TGTGCCAGTAGTACGAGACGGACAGGGTCGAATCAGCCCCAGCATTTT
CASSTRRTGSNQPQHF
>TRBJ2-7|-|TRBV4-1|-
TGCGCCAGCAGCCAAGGCGAGACTTTCTACGAGCAGTACTTC
CASSQGETFYEQYF
>TRBJ2-7|-|TRBV27|-
TGTGCCAGCAGTTTTCTGCCTGTGGGGGGAAACACAGTCGAGCAGTACTTC
CASSFLPVGGNTVEQYF
>TRBJ2-1|TRBD1|TRBV18|-
TGTGCCAGCTCACGGACAGGACCCAATGAGCAGTTCTTC
CASSRTGPNEQFF